This entry lists 30 T cell receptor beta chains sequenced from one sample in a study of blood T cells in healthy people across ages. Primed by a sample-barcoded 5' primer and a J-beta primer mix, a second PCR proceeded for roughly 6 to 12 cycles. TCRdb re-called the 5' RACE reads with MiXCR, one entry per CDR3 protein. The data contain roughly 1.5 million distinct CDR3 sequences, 40% to 45% of them singletons. Sequencing was carried out using blood. These receptors were taken from a young woman in good health.

This rearrangement joins TRBV6-1 to TRBJ1-3, with D uncertain. Deletions cut 2 bases from V and 0 bases from J, with 11 bases between. This CDR3 spans 16 amino acids. CDR1 MNHNS and CDR2 SASEGT come from the germline V gene. CDR3 nucleotides: TGTGCCAGCAGTGAATATGGCCCTAGCTCTGGAAACACCATATATTTT. Translating it yields CASSEYGPSSGNTIYF.

The rearrangement links TRBV2 to TRBJ1-5; D is ambiguous. The CDR3 covers 15 residues. Trimming stripped 1 base from V and 4 bases from J, with 11 bases between. CDR1 and CDR2 from the germline V gene are SNHLY and FYNNEI. The CDR3 DNA reads as TGTGCCAGCAGTGAAGGTTTGCCTGGGAATCAGCCCCAGCATTTT. Amino acid sequence: CASSEGLPGNQPQHF.

This clonotype has at least ten counts. V usage is TRBV12-5 and J usage is TRBJ2-5, with 9 bases identical to TRBD2. Germline lookup yields CDR1 LGHNT and CDR2 FRNRAP. Trimming took 3 bases from V and 5 from J; bases not matched to a gene: 4. CDR3 length: 14 amino acids. The CDR3 DNA reads TGTGCTAGTGGTTTCTCGAGCGGGAGGGAGACCCAGTACTTC. As protein: CASGFSSGRETQYF.

This clonotype was counted only a few times. The junction differs from germline at one of its ends, possibly a read error. V is TRBV5-1 and J is TRBJ1-3; D unresolved. Looked up from germline, CDR1 is SGHRS and CDR2 is YFSETQ. CDR3 length: 14 amino acids. The CDR3 nucleotides read TGTGCCAGCAGTTTGGGTACCTCTGGAAACACCATATATTTT. It specifies CASSLGTSGNTIYF.

The CDR3 sequence: CASSSTGTTSYNEQYF. The CDR3 nucleotides are TGTGCCAGCAGCTCTACCGGGACAACCTCCTATAATGAGCAGTACTTC. This rearrangement joins TRBV11-2 to TRBJ2-7, with TRBD1 as a possible D gene (6 bases). Trimming removed 4 bases from V and 7 bases from J, with 23 bases in between. Germline loops: CDR1 SGHAT, CDR2 FQNNGV. The CDR3 consists of 16 residues.

This chain links TRBV12-3 or TRBV12-4 with TRBJ2-1; TRBD2 matches 8 bases. Unmatched junction bases numbered 9, after V lost 6 bases and J lost 8 bases. The CDR3 sequence is 14 residues long. CDR3 loop: CASRPPGLVDEQFF. The CDR3 DNA reads TGTGCCAGCAGGCCTCCGGGACTAGTCGATGAGCAGTTCTTC.

The rearrangement joins TRBV5-1 to TRBJ2-7; no reliable D call. The V and J ends lost 4 bases and 12 bases respectively, with 23 bases between them. Germline V gene data show CDR1 as SGHRS and CDR2 as YFSETQ. This CDR3 has 14 amino acids. The CDR3 protein is CASSNDKGENIRYF. DNA for the CDR3: TGCGCCAGCAGCAACGACAAGGGCGAAAACATTCGGTACTTC.

This clonotype was counted only a few times. The chain uses TRBV27 and TRBJ2-7; 11 bases match TRBD2. CDR1 MNHEY and CDR2 SMNVEV come from the germline V gene (reference sequence). The junction had 3 bases not matched to a gene; V was cut back by 0 bases and J by 2 bases. This CDR3 has 16 residues. CDR3 DNA: TGTGCCAGCAGTTTATCGGCGGGACTAGCGGCCTACGAGCAGTACTTC. Amino acids: CASSLSAGLAAYEQYF.

This clonotype has only one observation. The chain couples TRBV28 to TRBJ2-7; D possibly corresponds to TRBD2 (6 bases). TRBJ2-4 explains the end of the DNA better; the J call may be wrong. In germline, CDR1 is MDHEN, CDR2 SYDVKM. The CDR3 runs to 15 residues. CDR3 sequence: CASSLGAGRGNIQYF. The CDR3 coding sequence is TGTGCCAGCAGCCTTGGGGCGGGGAGAGGAAACATTCAGTACTTC.

The J gene is TRBJ2-5, the V gene TRBV24-1; no clear D. The CDR3 runs 18 residues. Trimming cost V 3 bases and J 2 bases, with 21 bases left between them. The V gene's germline CDR1 is KGHDR and CDR2 SFDVKD. The CDR3 region has the DNA TGTGCCACCAGTGATCCCCGCCCGACTGGCGGTGTACAAGAGACCCAGTACTTC. Protein product: CATSDPRPTGGVQETQYF.

The V call is TRBV20-1, the J call TRBJ1-6; 9 nucleotides line up with TRBD1. V lost 5 bases and J lost 8; bases outside the gene matches: 4. CDR1 and CDR2 (germline): DFQATT, SNEGSKA (reference sequence). The CDR3 runs 13 residues. CDR3 protein: CSAGDREDSPLHF. The CDR3 DNA reads as TGCAGTGCTGGGGACAGGGAAGATTCACCCCTCCACTTT.

This clonotype came up once. The chain couples TRBV7-2 to TRBJ1-2; D perhaps matches TRBD1 (5 bases). The germline V gene encodes CDR1 SGHTA and CDR2 FQGNSA. Trimming removed 5 bases from V and 13 bases from J, with 17 bases in between. There are 12 residues in the CDR3. The CDR3 nucleotides read TGTGCCAGCAGCGCTGACGGGGCCCTCCGCACCTTC. Its protein is CASSADGALRTF.

The chain links TRBV18 to TRBJ2-1, with D perhaps matching TRBD1 or TRBD2 (5 bases each). The CDR3 is 14 residues long. In germline, CDR1 is KGHSH, CDR2 LQKENI. V gave up 4 bases and J gave up 6 bases, with 13 bases separating them. The CDR3 region has the DNA TGTGCCAGCTCACAACAGACGGGGCTCAATGAGCAGTTCTTC. Its translation is CASSQQTGLNEQFF.

This chain connects TRBV4-1 to TRBJ2-1; D remains ambiguous. Gene TRBJ2-7 matches the end of the DNA better, so the J call may be wrong. There are 14 residues in the CDR3. Per germline, CDR1 MGHRA and CDR2 YSYEKL. CDR3 residues: CASSRDFYYNEQYF. CDR3 in DNA: TGCGCCAGCAGCAGAGACTTTTACTACAATGAGCAGTACTTC.

The chain has TRBV7-8 and TRBJ2-1, with D possibly being TRBD1 or TRBD2 (5 bases each). V lost 3 bases to trimming and J lost 7 bases, with 16 bases between them. Per germline, CDR1 SGHVS and CDR2 FQNEAQ. The CDR3 runs 15 residues. The CDR3 DNA follows: TGTGCCAGCAGCTTCCGAACGGGGCAGGCAAATGAGCAGTTCTTC. Its protein product is CASSFRTGQANEQFF.

This clonotype was seen a few times. The V and J genes are TRBV27 and TRBJ2-1; 13 nucleotides match TRBD2. The CDR3 consists of 16 residues. Trimming removed 5 bases from V and 4 bases from J; junction bases left unmatched: 5. Germline CDR1 and CDR2: MNHEY and SMNVEV (reference sequence). The CDR3 DNA follows: TGTGCCAGCAGTATGGGGACTAGCGGGATTTACAATGAGCAGTTCTTC. Amino acids: CASSMGTSGIYNEQFF.

V and J are TRBV10-3 and TRBJ1-6, with no clear D. The CDR3 length is 13 residues. V lost 10 bases to trimming and J lost 5 bases, with 12 bases between them. CDR1 is ENHRY and CDR2 is SYGVKD in the germline V gene. The CDR3 sequence is CATTRQDNSPLHF. DNA of the CDR3: TGTGCCACGACGCGGCAGGATAATTCACCCCTCCACTTT.

This clonotype was found a few times. V and J are TRBV20-1 and TRBJ2-1, with TRBD2 identical over 12 bases. Germline V gives CDR1 DFQATT, CDR2 SNEGSKA (reference sequence). With 6 bases clipped from V and 4 bases from J, the junction kept 4 bases outside the gene matches. The CDR3 is made up of 14 amino acids. The CDR3 region has the DNA TGCAGTGCATCTAGCGGGGGGGGATACAATGAGCAGTTCTTC. Its protein is CSASSGGGYNEQFF.

This chain links TRBV5-1 with TRBJ2-2; TRBD2 matches at 9 bases. The CDR3 has 16 amino acids. J lost 2 bases, V lost 6 bases, and 8 bases had no gene match. Germline-derived CDR1 and CDR2 are SGHRS and YFSETQ. CDR3 sequence reads: CASTPVAGVNTGELFF. CDR3 bases: TGCGCCAGCACCCCGGTAGCGGGGGTCAACACCGGGGAGCTGTTTTTT.

This clonotype appeared many times. The chain recombines TRBV6-2 or TRBV6-3 with TRBJ2-3; no clear D gene. Per germline, CDR1 MNHEY and CDR2 SVGEGT. The CDR3 is 14 amino acids. Trimming cost V 0 bases and J 0 bases, with 4 bases left between them. The chain's CDR3 is CASSYSRSTDTQYF. In nucleotides, the CDR3 is TGTGCCAGCAGTTACTCCCGCAGCACAGATACGCAGTATTTT.

The chain joins TRBV27 to TRBJ1-4; no firm D call. The germline V and J ends were trimmed by 3 bases and 0 bases, with 8 bases remaining between them. Germline V gene sequence: CDR1 MNHEY, CDR2 SMNVEV (reference sequence). The CDR3 covers 15 residues. Here the CDR3 DNA reads TGTGCCAGCAGTTTGTCCTGTGCAACTAATGAAAAACTGTTTTTT. Its translation: CASSLSCATNEKLFF. Together with reference TRBV27 and TRBJ1-4, the CDR3 gives the full variable domain: EAQVTQNPRYLITVTGKKLTVTCSQNMNHEYMSWYRQDPGLGLRQIYYSMNVEVTDKGDVPEGYKVSRKEKRNFPLILESPSPNQTSLYFCASSLSCATNEKLFFGSGTQLSVL.

This clonotype was detected a few times. The rearrangement joins TRBV5-1 to TRBJ2-5; D may correspond to TRBD1 or TRBD2 (6 bases each). CDR3 length equals 13 residues. Trimming removed 6 bases from V and 5 bases from J, with 14 bases in between. Looked up from germline, CDR1 is SGHRS and CDR2 is YFSETQ. CDR3 sequence (DNA): TGCGCCAGCACCCAGAGGGGGGAGGAGACCCAGTACTTC. Encoded protein: CASTQRGEETQYF.

In its sample, this clonotype was seen once. The chain joins TRBV5-1 to TRBJ2-5; 8 bases map to TRBD2. The germline V gene encodes CDR1 SGHRS and CDR2 YFSETQ. Trimming at V came to 7 bases and at J to 11 bases, leaving 19 bases not matched to a gene. The CDR3 covers 15 residues. CDR3 loop: CASLDSGNPYNEQYF. As DNA, the CDR3 is TGCGCCAGCCTGGATAGCGGGAATCCTTACAATGAGCAGTACTTC.

The chain has TRBV29-1 and TRBJ1-6; 8 positions agree with TRBD1. Losses at the gene ends were 6 bases for V and 6 bases for J; bases not matched to a gene: 4. Germline V gives CDR1 SQVTM, CDR2 ANQGSEA. The CDR3 is made up of 13 amino acids. The CDR3 nucleotides read TGCAGCGTCGGACAGGGCGGTAATTCACCCCTCCACTTT. Protein: CSVGQGGNSPLHF.

The J gene is TRBJ2-7, the V gene TRBV5-6; D is possibly TRBD1 or TRBD2 (6 bases each). The CDR3 covers 15 residues. Germline values: CDR1 SGHDT, CDR2 YYEEEE. V lost 2 bases and J lost 4, with 16 bases in between. The CDR3 spells CASSLVGRGPYEQYF. The CDR3 DNA reads as TGTGCCAGCAGCTTAGTCGGTCGGGGGCCGTACGAGCAGTACTTC.

The table lists this clonotype with a count of one. The chain is built from TRBV5-6 and TRBJ2-2; no clear D. The CDR3 spans 14 residues. Germline V gene sequence: CDR1 SGHDT, CDR2 YYEEEE. The V end lost 4 bases, the J end lost 4 bases, and 11 bases lay between the germline ends. The DNA of the CDR3 is TGTGCCAGCAGCCTGGTGGGGTTCACCGGGGAGCTGTTTTTT. It encodes CASSLVGFTGELFF.

V and J are TRBV12-3 or TRBV12-4 and TRBJ2-1; D unclear. V lost 4 bases, J lost 15 bases, and 10 bases lay in between. The CDR3 has 10 residues. In DNA, the CDR3 is TGTGCCAGCAGTTCGAACTACCTGTTCTTC. Residues: CASSSNYLFF.

This clonotype was recorded a few times. The CDR3 protein is CASIPSGWGEETQYF. CDR3 in DNA: TGTGCCAGCATCCCTAGCGGGTGGGGGGAAGAGACCCAGTACTTC. The rearrangement uses TRBV12-3 or TRBV12-4 and TRBJ2-5, with TRBD2 identical over 8 bases. The CDR3 consists of 15 residues. J gave up 3 bases and V 7 bases, and 10 bases lay outside the gene matches.

In this sample, this clonotype turned up a few times. The chain combines TRBV24-1 with TRBJ2-1, with D perhaps matching TRBD1 (5 bases). The CDR3 consists of 14 residues. The germline CDR1 and CDR2 sequences are KGHDR and SFDVKD. Between the trimmed V and J ends, which lost 4 bases and 5 bases, there was a span of 11 bases. For the CDR3, the DNA is TGTGCCACCAGTGACCTAGGACAAAACAATGAGCAGTTCTTC. Its translation: CATSDLGQNNEQFF.

The chain uses TRBV5-1 and TRBJ1-5; 9 nucleotides match TRBD1. V lost 1 base and J lost 7; bases outside the gene matches: 9. Per germline, CDR1 SGHRS and CDR2 YFSETQ. There are 16 residues in the CDR3. As DNA, the CDR3 is TGCGCCAGCAGCTTGACCCCGACAGGGGGTGTGCAGCCCCAGCATTTT. It yields the protein CASSLTPTGGVQPQHF.